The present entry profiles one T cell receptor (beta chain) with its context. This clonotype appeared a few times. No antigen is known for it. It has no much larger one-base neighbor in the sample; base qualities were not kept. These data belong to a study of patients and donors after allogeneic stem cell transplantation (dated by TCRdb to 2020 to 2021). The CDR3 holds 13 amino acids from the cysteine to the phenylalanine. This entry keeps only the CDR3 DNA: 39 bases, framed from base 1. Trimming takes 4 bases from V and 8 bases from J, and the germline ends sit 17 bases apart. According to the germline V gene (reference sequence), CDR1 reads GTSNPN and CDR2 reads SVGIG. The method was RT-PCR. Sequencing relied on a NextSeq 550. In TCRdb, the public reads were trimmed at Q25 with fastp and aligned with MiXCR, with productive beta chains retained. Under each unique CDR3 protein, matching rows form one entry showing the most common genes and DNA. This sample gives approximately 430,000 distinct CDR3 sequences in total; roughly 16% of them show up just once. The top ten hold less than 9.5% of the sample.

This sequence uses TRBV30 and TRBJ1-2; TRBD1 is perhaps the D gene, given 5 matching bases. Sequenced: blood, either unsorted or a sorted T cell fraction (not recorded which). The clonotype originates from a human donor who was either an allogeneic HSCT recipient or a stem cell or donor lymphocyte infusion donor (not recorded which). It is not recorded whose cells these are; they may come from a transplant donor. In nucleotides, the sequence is TGTGCCTGGACCTTCTGGGAGGGGAACGGCTACACCTTC. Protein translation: CAWTFWEGNGYTF.